The next 12 T cell receptor beta chains were all read from a single sample in a study of shared clonotypes between healthy human individuals. Naive CD8 cells were CD45RO-negative, positively selected for CCR7, excluding terminally differentiated effector memory CD45RA+ cells. Using immunoSEQ multiplex PCR, the repertoire was profiled, and TCRdb retains in-frame clones only, with some absent. The sample carries around 2.1 million clones, 85% to 95% recorded once. Input material: naive CD8+ T cells from PBMCs. All receptors derive from a man aged 18 to 30 in good health. Some clones in this sample may be carry-over from other donors' samples.

The chain links TRBV4-2 to TRBJ1-3, with no clear D. The CDR3 runs to 18 residues. V was clipped by 2 bases and J by 0 bases, with 17 bases between them. Germline CDR1 and CDR2: LGHNA and YNFKEQ. The CDR3 region has the DNA TGTGCCAGCAGCCAAATCGGGAGAACAAGGGTCTCTGGAAACACCATATATTTT. Its translation: CASSQIGRTRVSGNTIYF.

This chain joins TRBV4-1 and TRBJ2-7, with 9 bases fitting TRBD1. The CDR3 sequence is 16 residues long. Germline-derived CDR1 and CDR2 are MGHRA and YSYEKL. V lost 0 bases and J lost 3; bases outside the gene matches: 6. The CDR3 DNA is TGCGCCAGCAGCCAAGATAGGGGGACAGGGTACTACGAGCAGTACTTC. Protein: CASSQDRGTGYYEQYF.

CDR3 in amino acids: CASSFPSSGTEQFF. The CDR3 DNA is TGTGCCAGCAGTTTCCCGTCGTCCGGGACTGAGCAGTTCTTC. V is TRBV27 and J is TRBJ2-1; the D gene could be TRBD1 or TRBD2 (5 bases each). Germline V gene data show CDR1 as MNHEY and CDR2 as SMNVEV (reference sequence). Trimming removed 3 bases from V and 9 bases from J, with 15 bases in between. The CDR3 consists of 14 residues.

This clone came up once. In the same sample, other DNA sequences code for this CDR3. The V gene is TRBV27, the J gene TRBJ1-2, with D perhaps matching TRBD1 (5 bases). Germline-derived CDR1 and CDR2 are MNHEY and SMNVEV (reference sequence). The CDR3 runs to 14 residues. Trimming took 5 bases from V and 2 from J, leaving 12 bases between them. The CDR3: CASSPREGNYGYTF. CDR3 DNA: TGTGCCAGCAGTCCCCGCGAGGGGAACTATGGCTACACCTTC.

The chain employs TRBV28 and TRBJ2-3; 11 bases map to TRBD2. The CDR3 extends over 15 amino acids. J lost 1 base, V lost 5 bases, and 2 bases had no gene match. CDR1 is MDHEN, CDR2 SYDVKM, per germline. For the CDR3, the DNA is TGTGCCAGCAGTGCGACTAGCGGGGGCACAGATACGCAGTATTTT. The encoded protein is CASSATSGGTDTQYF.

This clone was detected only a few times. The J gene is TRBJ2-5, the V gene TRBV28; 7 bases map to TRBD1. V shed 6 bases and J 2 bases; nucleotides not matched to a gene: 9. Germline V CDR1 and CDR2: MDHEN, SYDVKM. The CDR3 sequence is 15 residues long. CDR3 amino acids: CASRIEDRKQETQYF. In nucleotides, the CDR3 is TGTGCCAGCAGGATAGAGGACAGGAAACAAGAGACCCAGTACTTC.

The chain employs TRBV10-3 and TRBJ2-3; D is possibly TRBD2 (6 bases). Germline CDR1 ENHRY, CDR2 SYGVKD. This CDR3 has 14 amino acids. Trimming took 10 bases from V and 0 from J, leaving 14 bases between them. CDR3 nucleotides: TGTGCCAGCCAGGGACTTCTTAGCACAGATACGCAGTATTTT. Encoded protein: CASQGLLSTDTQYF.

Comments on this clone: The sample carries other DNA sequences with the same CDR3. The chain recombines TRBV19 with TRBJ2-3; D call uncertain. V was clipped by 3 bases and J by 5 bases, with 9 bases between them. CDR1 is LNHDA, CDR2 SQIVND, per germline (reference sequence). This CDR3 comprises 13 residues. This CDR3 reads CASSILVGDTQYF. In DNA, the CDR3 is TGTGCCAGTAGTATTCTCGTCGGAGATACGCAGTATTTT. The variable domain in full, completed from reference TRBV19 and TRBJ2-3, reads DGGITQSPKYLFRKEGQNVTLSCEQNLNHDAMYWYRQDPGQGLRLIYYSQIVNDFQKGDIAEGYSVSREKKESFPLTVTSAQKNPTAFYLCASSILVGDTQYFGPGTRLTVL.

V usage is TRBV25-1 and J usage is TRBJ1-6; D is perhaps TRBD1 (6 bases). This CDR3 is built from 13 residues. Germline values: CDR1 MGHDK, CDR2 SYGVNS. Trimming stripped 4 bases from V and 10 bases from J, with 11 bases between. The CDR3 protein is CASSAGRGSPLHF. Here the CDR3 DNA reads TGTGCCAGCAGTGCGGGCAGGGGATCACCCCTCCACTTT.

This chain links TRBV9 with TRBJ2-1, with D tentatively TRBD2 (6 bases). The V end was cut by 0 bases, the J end by 6 bases, with 13 bases between. CDR3 length equals 15 residues. The germline V gene has CDR1 SGDLS and CDR2 YYNGEE. In DNA, the CDR3 is TGTGCCAGCAGCGTAGACGGGAGTACGTCCAATGAGCAGTTCTTC. Translation: CASSVDGSTSNEQFF.

This clone was picked up one time. CDR3 amino acids: CASSQEITGELFF. CDR3 coding DNA: TGTGCCAGCAGCCAAGAAATTACCGGGGAGCTGTTTTTT. The rearrangement links TRBV14 to TRBJ2-2; D is uncertain. V lost 0 bases and J lost 5, with 4 bases in between. Germline V gene lookup returns CDR1 SGHDN and CDR2 FVKESK. The CDR3 loop spans 13 amino acids.

V gene TRBV29-1 combines with J gene TRBJ1-3; maybe TRBD1 (6 bases). The CDR3 is 15 residues long. Germline assignment: CDR1 SQVTM and CDR2 ANQGSEA. V lost 0 bases to trimming and J lost 5 bases, with 14 bases between them. For the CDR3, the DNA is TGCAGCGTTGAAGATGGTATAGGGACACGAAACACCATATATTTT. Translated: CSVEDGIGTRNTIYF.